Below are 8 T cell receptor beta chains sequenced from a single sample in a study of T-cell reconstitution after alpha-beta-depleted transplantation in children. No antigen is known for these receptors. Preparation of the TCRbeta library was carried out with unique molecular identifiers. TCRdb reanalysed the PCR reads using MiXCR and keeps one entry per CDR3 protein. The data contain 250,000 to 300,000 distinct CDR3 sequences, 6% to 10% of them seen just once; the ten biggest clones take up about 9.3%. The study's findings and limits: The authors attributed T-cell counts and diversity one year after transplant mostly to newly produced T cells.

The starting material was peripheral blood, obtained 360 days after TCRalphabeta/CD19-depleted stem cell transplant. These TCRs come from a female patient between 2 and 15 years old who had a stem cell transplant for Fanconi anemia, so the T cells may come from the graft donor.

This clonotype was detected many times. The CDR3 DNA is TGTGCCAGCAGCTCGCACAGGGAAAAACGGGACTATGGCTACACCTTC. Translated, it gives CASSSHREKRDYGYTF. This chain connects TRBV11-2 to TRBJ1-2; TRBD1 might be the D (6 bases). This CDR3 region has 16 residues. Germline loops: CDR1 SGHAT, CDR2 FQNNGV. V was cut by 4 bases and J by 3 bases, with 18 bases left in between.

This clonotype was seen a few times. The rearrangement uses TRBV20-1 and TRBJ2-3; a weak D match, TRBD1 (5 bases). Germline V gives CDR1 DFQATT, CDR2 SNEGSKA (reference sequence). The CDR3 covers 17 residues. Trimming took off 6 bases at V and 5 bases at J, with 27 bases between the two ends. CDR3 loop: CSAHPPGGQGVLDTQYF. In nucleotides, the CDR3 is TGCAGTGCCCACCCCCCCGGTGGGCAGGGTGTACTAGATACGCAGTATTTT.

This clonotype was detected ten times or more. The genes are TRBV20-1 and TRBJ2-7; 9 nucleotides agree with TRBD2. The CDR3 is 16 residues long. V shed 4 bases, J shed 2 bases, and the junction held 12 bases outside the gene matches. Germline CDR1 reads DFQATT; CDR2 reads SNEGSKA (reference sequence). In DNA, the CDR3 is TGCAGTGCTAACCCCACCGGGACTAGCTCCCCCTACGAGCAGTACTTC. Protein sequence: CSANPTGTSSPYEQYF.

This clonotype was counted ten times or more. This sequence joins TRBV5-1 and TRBJ2-1, with unresolved D. V was cut by 1 base and J by 12 bases, with 14 bases left in between. The germline V gene encodes CDR1 SGHRS and CDR2 YFSETQ. CDR3 length: 13 amino acids. The CDR3 sequence: CASSLNIGPWQFF. CDR3 DNA sequence: TGCGCCAGCAGCTTGAACATTGGCCCTTGGCAGTTCTTC.

This clonotype was seen many times. The chain combines TRBV5-1 with TRBJ1-1, with D uncertain. V was pared by 3 bases and J by 0 bases, with 15 bases between. The CDR3 covers 16 residues. Looked up from germline, CDR1 is SGHRS and CDR2 is YFSETQ. This CDR3 is CASSSAATDLNTEAFF. CDR3 in DNA: TGCGCCAGCAGCTCCGCCGCAACCGACCTGAACACTGAAGCTTTCTTT.

This clonotype was seen at least ten times. The chain couples TRBV20-1 to TRBJ2-7, with D perhaps given as TRBD1 or TRBD2 (7 bases each). Germline loops: CDR1 DFQATT, CDR2 SNEGSKA (reference sequence). This CDR3 has 16 residues. Trimming left V 6 bases short and J 3 bases short, with 24 bases between. The CDR3 region is CSARTSRGQPVYEQYF. For the CDR3, the DNA is TGCAGTGCCCGGACTAGTAGGGGGCAACCGGTCTACGAGCAGTACTTC.

This clonotype was counted between two and nine times. The CDR3 DNA is TGTGCCAGCAGTTTATACATGCGGGGGGACTCCTACAATGAGCAGTTCTTC. This encodes CASSLYMRGDSYNEQFF. The rearrangement joins TRBV27 to TRBJ2-1, with 8 positions matching TRBD2. The length of the CDR3 is 17 residues. Per the germline V gene, CDR1 is MNHEY and CDR2 is SMNVEV (reference sequence). Unmatched junction bases numbered 5, after V lost 1 base and J lost 0 bases.

V is TRBV7-6 and J is TRBJ2-1; 7 nucleotides agree with TRBD1. Unmatched junction bases numbered 6, after V lost 1 base and J lost 9 bases. This CDR3 has 14 amino acids. Germline V gene sequence: CDR1 SGHVS, CDR2 FNYEAQ. In DNA form, the CDR3 reads TGTGCCAGCAGCTTAGAGGGGGCAGGGAGTGAGCAGTTCTTC. It encodes CASSLEGAGSEQFF.